The 18 T cell receptor beta chains below all came from one sample that was sequenced in a study of T cell changes during pregnancy in multiple sclerosis. Sequencing was performed with immunoSEQ multiplex PCR; in TCRdb, only in-frame clones are kept and a portion is missing. This sample has about 68,000 clones, with about nine tenths found just once. The source material was peripheral blood, sampled in the third trimester of pregnancy. Source of these receptors: a female donor with multiple sclerosis, enrolled in a pregnancy study.

V gene TRBV5-5 combines with J gene TRBJ1-2; maybe TRBD1 (5 bases). V lost 0 bases and J 0 bases, leaving 9 bases between the germline ends. Germline CDR1 is SGHKS and CDR2 is YYEKEE (reference sequence). This CDR3 spans 15 amino acids. The CDR3 reads CASSLDRRSNYGYTF. The CDR3 DNA follows: TGTGCCAGCAGCTTGGACAGGAGATCTAACTATGGCTACACCTTC.

As DNA, the CDR3 is TGTGCCAGTAGTCCAAGGACAGGGGGCGGTGAAGCTTTCTTT. Its protein product is CASSPRTGGGEAFF. V and J are TRBV19 and TRBJ1-1; 11 bases line up with TRBD1. From germline, CDR1 is LNHDA and CDR2 SQIVND (reference sequence). J gave up 7 bases and V 5 bases, and 6 bases lay outside the gene matches. CDR3 length equals 14 residues.

In its sample, this clone was seen a few times. The conserved final phenylalanine or tryptophan is absent from the CDR3, which likely points to a read error. It is unclear where the CDR3 begins or ends on the DNA, so no DNA is shown, and the CDR3 is as TCRdb lists it. The chain uses TRBV2 and TRBJ1-3; TRBD1 is taken as the D call from the table, unchecked against the DNA. Germline V gene sequence: CDR1 SNHLY, CDR2 FYNNEI. The CDR3 sequence runs 11 residues, both termini included. The CDR3 loop is CASSADRGLSI.

The J gene is TRBJ2-3, the V gene TRBV5-5, with 11 nucleotides matching TRBD2. The CDR3 has 17 residues. In germline, CDR1 is SGHKS, CDR2 YYEKEE (reference sequence). V trimming: 0 bases; J trimming: 3 bases; junction bases outside the gene matches: 6. For the CDR3, the DNA is TGTGCCAGCAGCTTGGCACCTGGGACTAGCGGAACAGATACGCAGTATTTT. This codes for CASSLAPGTSGTDTQYF.

This clone was seen just once. The gene calls are TRBV5-1 and TRBJ1-1, with D tentatively TRBD1 (6 bases). Trimming shortened V by 3 bases and J by 4 bases, and 13 bases separated the two germline ends. The germline V gene encodes CDR1 SGHRS and CDR2 YFSETQ. This CDR3 is built from 14 residues. CDR3 nucleotides: TGCGCCAGCAGCTGGAGGGGGGGAGGCACTGAAGCTTTCTTT. Encoded protein: CASSWRGGGTEAFF.

The chain recombines TRBV30 with TRBJ1-2; D is ambiguous. The CDR3 totals 13 residues. Per the germline V gene, CDR1 is GTSNPN and CDR2 is SVGIG (reference sequence). V lost 5 bases and J lost 3, with 13 bases in between. The CDR3 DNA reads TGTGCCTGGTCGTCCGCTCTAGACTATGGCTACACCTTC. Residues: CAWSSALDYGYTF.

This chain joins TRBV6-4 and TRBJ2-2; 13 bases line up with TRBD2. Losses at the gene ends were 7 bases for V and 2 bases for J; bases not matched to a gene: 7. Germline CDR1 and CDR2: MRHNA and SNTAGT. This CDR3 is 17 amino acids long. CDR3 sequence: CASNAGTSGDNTGELFF. The CDR3 bases are TGTGCCAGCAACGCCGGGACTAGCGGGGATAACACCGGGGAGCTGTTTTTT.

The V call is TRBV6-6, the J call TRBJ1-2; TRBD1 aligns across 7 bases. V was clipped by 2 bases and J by 8 bases; unmatched bases: 8. The CDR3 consists of 14 residues. Germline-derived CDR1 and CDR2 are MNHNY and SVGAGI (reference sequence). CDR3 region: CASSYGEQGRGYTF. The DNA for the CDR3 is TGTGCCAGCAGTTACGGGGAACAGGGGAGAGGCTACACCTTC.

The chain carries TRBV21-1 and TRBJ2-7; the table's D gene call, TRBD1, was not cross checked with the DNA. TRBV21-1 is annotated as a pseudogene. The CDR3 is made up of 16 amino acids. This CDR3 reads CASSKHPGTQSYEQYF. CDR3 nucleotides: TGTGCCAGCAGCAAACATCCCGGGACACAGAGCTACGAGCAGTACTTC.

In this sample, this clone turned up once. The rearrangement uses TRBV10-3 and TRBJ2-1, with D possibly TRBD2 on 5 matching bases. The CDR3 spans 14 residues. The germline CDR1 and CDR2 sequences are ENHRY and SYGVKD. V lost 10 bases to trimming and J lost 8 bases, with 21 bases between them. In DNA, the CDR3 is TGTGCCACAACTCTAGCCCCCGAGTCAGATGAGCAGTTCTTC. It yields the protein CATTLAPESDEQFF.

The chain is built from TRBV6-6 and TRBJ2-7, with TRBD2 matching over 11 bases. The CDR3 runs 15 residues. J was trimmed by 7 bases and V by 0 bases; bases with no gene match: 5. Germline values: CDR1 MNHNY, CDR2 SVGAGI (reference sequence). This CDR3 reads CASSYSSGGAGEQYF. The CDR3 DNA is TGTGCCAGCAGTTACTCTAGCGGGGGGGCTGGAGAGCAGTACTTC.

The V and J genes are TRBV5-8 and TRBJ2-1; no firm D call. CDR3 length equals 15 residues. V lost 1 base and J 0 bases, leaving 8 bases between the germline ends. Germline V gene sequence: CDR1 SGHTS, CDR2 YDEGEE. This chain's CDR3 is CASSLYSSSYNEQFF. The CDR3 nucleotides read TGTGCCAGCAGCTTGTATAGTAGCTCCTACAATGAGCAGTTCTTC. Variable domain in full (rest from reference TRBV5-8 and TRBJ2-1): EAGVTQSPTHLIKTRGQQATLRCSPISGHTSVYWYQQALGLGLQFLLWYDEGEERNRGNFPPRFSGRQFPNYSSELNVNALELEDSALYLCASSLYSSSYNEQFFGPGTRLTVL.

The gene calls are TRBV18 and TRBJ2-1; 9 bases fit TRBD1. Germline trimming cut 6 bases from V and 9 bases from J; bases unmatched to any gene: 15. Looked up from germline, CDR1 is KGHSH and CDR2 is LQKENI. CDR3 length: 16 amino acids. CDR3 DNA: TGTGCCAGCTCGCCCCGGACAGGGGCCGTTCGGTTTGAGCAGTTCTTC. This gives the protein CASSPRTGAVRFEQFF.

The chain links TRBV27 to TRBJ2-3; 16 positions match TRBD2. The CDR3 consists of 19 residues. Germline CDR1 MNHEY, CDR2 SMNVEV (reference sequence). The V segment lost 3 bases and the J segment 3 bases; nucleotides outside the gene matches: 9. CDR3 sequence reads: CASSFGTSGRAFGTDTQYF. In nucleotides, the CDR3 is TGTGCCAGCAGTTTCGGGACTAGCGGGAGGGCCTTTGGAACAGATACGCAGTATTTT.

This chain connects TRBV7-2 to TRBJ2-1; TRBD1 matches 7 bases. Germline CDR1 and CDR2: SGHTA and FQGNSA. CDR3 length equals 14 residues. Trimming cost V 1 base and J 5 bases; bases outside gene matches: 2. The CDR3: CASSLGTGNNEQFF. The CDR3 coding sequence is TGTGCCAGCAGCTTAGGGACAGGTAACAATGAGCAGTTCTTC.

The chain joins TRBV29-1 to TRBJ1-1; 9 nucleotides match TRBD1. CDR1 is SQVTM and CDR2 is ANQGSEA in the germline V gene. The ends lost 5 bases at V and 6 bases at J; junction bases unmatched: 4. The CDR3 has 12 amino acids. CDR3 loop: CSVQQGAAEAFF. The DNA of the CDR3 is TGCAGCGTTCAACAGGGGGCGGCTGAAGCTTTCTTT. The full variable domain, in which reference TRBV29-1 and TRBJ1-1 provide the parts outside the CDR3, is SAVISQKPSRDICQRGTSLTIQCQVDSQVTMMFWYRQQPGQSLTLIATANQGSEATYESGFVIDKFPISRPNLTFSTLTVSNMSPEDSSIYLCSVQQGAAEAFFGQGTRLTVV.

The chain employs TRBV6-5 and TRBJ2-5, with 10 bases aligning to TRBD1. Looked up from germline, CDR1 is MNHEY and CDR2 is SVGAGI. Trimming took 5 bases from V and 4 from J; bases not matched to a gene: 4. The CDR3 runs 14 residues. CDR3 amino acids: CASSHRTGGETQYF. CDR3 nucleotides: TGTGCCAGCAGTCACAGGACAGGGGGAGAGACCCAGTACTTC.

This clone occurred once. The rearrangement links TRBV6-5 to TRBJ2-7; 11 nucleotides line up with TRBD2. The V gene end was trimmed by 0 bases and the J gene end by 6 bases; junction bases not matched to a gene: 4. The germline CDR1 and CDR2 sequences are MNHEY and SVGAGI. The CDR3 covers 15 residues. CDR3 loop: CASSYSASGRTEQYF. In nucleotides, the CDR3 is TGTGCCAGCAGTTACTCAGCTAGCGGGAGGACCGAGCAGTACTTC.